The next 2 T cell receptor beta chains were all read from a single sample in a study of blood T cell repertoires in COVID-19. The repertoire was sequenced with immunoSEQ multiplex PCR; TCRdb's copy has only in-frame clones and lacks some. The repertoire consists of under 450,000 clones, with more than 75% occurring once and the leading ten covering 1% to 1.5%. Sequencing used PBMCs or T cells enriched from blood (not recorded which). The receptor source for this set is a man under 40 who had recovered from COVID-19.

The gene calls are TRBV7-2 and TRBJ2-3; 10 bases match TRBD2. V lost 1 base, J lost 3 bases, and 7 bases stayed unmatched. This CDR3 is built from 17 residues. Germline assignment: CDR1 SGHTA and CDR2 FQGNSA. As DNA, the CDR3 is TGTGCCAGCAGCTTAGTATCTAGCGGGGGAAGGACAGATACGCAGTATTTT. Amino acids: CASSLVSSGGRTDTQYF.

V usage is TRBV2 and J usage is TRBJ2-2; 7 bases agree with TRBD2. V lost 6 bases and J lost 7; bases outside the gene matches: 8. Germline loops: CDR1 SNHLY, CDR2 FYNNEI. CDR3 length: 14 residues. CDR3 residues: CASRVSGRGGELFF. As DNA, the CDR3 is TGTGCCAGCAGGGTTTCAGGGAGGGGCGGGGAGCTGTTTTTT.